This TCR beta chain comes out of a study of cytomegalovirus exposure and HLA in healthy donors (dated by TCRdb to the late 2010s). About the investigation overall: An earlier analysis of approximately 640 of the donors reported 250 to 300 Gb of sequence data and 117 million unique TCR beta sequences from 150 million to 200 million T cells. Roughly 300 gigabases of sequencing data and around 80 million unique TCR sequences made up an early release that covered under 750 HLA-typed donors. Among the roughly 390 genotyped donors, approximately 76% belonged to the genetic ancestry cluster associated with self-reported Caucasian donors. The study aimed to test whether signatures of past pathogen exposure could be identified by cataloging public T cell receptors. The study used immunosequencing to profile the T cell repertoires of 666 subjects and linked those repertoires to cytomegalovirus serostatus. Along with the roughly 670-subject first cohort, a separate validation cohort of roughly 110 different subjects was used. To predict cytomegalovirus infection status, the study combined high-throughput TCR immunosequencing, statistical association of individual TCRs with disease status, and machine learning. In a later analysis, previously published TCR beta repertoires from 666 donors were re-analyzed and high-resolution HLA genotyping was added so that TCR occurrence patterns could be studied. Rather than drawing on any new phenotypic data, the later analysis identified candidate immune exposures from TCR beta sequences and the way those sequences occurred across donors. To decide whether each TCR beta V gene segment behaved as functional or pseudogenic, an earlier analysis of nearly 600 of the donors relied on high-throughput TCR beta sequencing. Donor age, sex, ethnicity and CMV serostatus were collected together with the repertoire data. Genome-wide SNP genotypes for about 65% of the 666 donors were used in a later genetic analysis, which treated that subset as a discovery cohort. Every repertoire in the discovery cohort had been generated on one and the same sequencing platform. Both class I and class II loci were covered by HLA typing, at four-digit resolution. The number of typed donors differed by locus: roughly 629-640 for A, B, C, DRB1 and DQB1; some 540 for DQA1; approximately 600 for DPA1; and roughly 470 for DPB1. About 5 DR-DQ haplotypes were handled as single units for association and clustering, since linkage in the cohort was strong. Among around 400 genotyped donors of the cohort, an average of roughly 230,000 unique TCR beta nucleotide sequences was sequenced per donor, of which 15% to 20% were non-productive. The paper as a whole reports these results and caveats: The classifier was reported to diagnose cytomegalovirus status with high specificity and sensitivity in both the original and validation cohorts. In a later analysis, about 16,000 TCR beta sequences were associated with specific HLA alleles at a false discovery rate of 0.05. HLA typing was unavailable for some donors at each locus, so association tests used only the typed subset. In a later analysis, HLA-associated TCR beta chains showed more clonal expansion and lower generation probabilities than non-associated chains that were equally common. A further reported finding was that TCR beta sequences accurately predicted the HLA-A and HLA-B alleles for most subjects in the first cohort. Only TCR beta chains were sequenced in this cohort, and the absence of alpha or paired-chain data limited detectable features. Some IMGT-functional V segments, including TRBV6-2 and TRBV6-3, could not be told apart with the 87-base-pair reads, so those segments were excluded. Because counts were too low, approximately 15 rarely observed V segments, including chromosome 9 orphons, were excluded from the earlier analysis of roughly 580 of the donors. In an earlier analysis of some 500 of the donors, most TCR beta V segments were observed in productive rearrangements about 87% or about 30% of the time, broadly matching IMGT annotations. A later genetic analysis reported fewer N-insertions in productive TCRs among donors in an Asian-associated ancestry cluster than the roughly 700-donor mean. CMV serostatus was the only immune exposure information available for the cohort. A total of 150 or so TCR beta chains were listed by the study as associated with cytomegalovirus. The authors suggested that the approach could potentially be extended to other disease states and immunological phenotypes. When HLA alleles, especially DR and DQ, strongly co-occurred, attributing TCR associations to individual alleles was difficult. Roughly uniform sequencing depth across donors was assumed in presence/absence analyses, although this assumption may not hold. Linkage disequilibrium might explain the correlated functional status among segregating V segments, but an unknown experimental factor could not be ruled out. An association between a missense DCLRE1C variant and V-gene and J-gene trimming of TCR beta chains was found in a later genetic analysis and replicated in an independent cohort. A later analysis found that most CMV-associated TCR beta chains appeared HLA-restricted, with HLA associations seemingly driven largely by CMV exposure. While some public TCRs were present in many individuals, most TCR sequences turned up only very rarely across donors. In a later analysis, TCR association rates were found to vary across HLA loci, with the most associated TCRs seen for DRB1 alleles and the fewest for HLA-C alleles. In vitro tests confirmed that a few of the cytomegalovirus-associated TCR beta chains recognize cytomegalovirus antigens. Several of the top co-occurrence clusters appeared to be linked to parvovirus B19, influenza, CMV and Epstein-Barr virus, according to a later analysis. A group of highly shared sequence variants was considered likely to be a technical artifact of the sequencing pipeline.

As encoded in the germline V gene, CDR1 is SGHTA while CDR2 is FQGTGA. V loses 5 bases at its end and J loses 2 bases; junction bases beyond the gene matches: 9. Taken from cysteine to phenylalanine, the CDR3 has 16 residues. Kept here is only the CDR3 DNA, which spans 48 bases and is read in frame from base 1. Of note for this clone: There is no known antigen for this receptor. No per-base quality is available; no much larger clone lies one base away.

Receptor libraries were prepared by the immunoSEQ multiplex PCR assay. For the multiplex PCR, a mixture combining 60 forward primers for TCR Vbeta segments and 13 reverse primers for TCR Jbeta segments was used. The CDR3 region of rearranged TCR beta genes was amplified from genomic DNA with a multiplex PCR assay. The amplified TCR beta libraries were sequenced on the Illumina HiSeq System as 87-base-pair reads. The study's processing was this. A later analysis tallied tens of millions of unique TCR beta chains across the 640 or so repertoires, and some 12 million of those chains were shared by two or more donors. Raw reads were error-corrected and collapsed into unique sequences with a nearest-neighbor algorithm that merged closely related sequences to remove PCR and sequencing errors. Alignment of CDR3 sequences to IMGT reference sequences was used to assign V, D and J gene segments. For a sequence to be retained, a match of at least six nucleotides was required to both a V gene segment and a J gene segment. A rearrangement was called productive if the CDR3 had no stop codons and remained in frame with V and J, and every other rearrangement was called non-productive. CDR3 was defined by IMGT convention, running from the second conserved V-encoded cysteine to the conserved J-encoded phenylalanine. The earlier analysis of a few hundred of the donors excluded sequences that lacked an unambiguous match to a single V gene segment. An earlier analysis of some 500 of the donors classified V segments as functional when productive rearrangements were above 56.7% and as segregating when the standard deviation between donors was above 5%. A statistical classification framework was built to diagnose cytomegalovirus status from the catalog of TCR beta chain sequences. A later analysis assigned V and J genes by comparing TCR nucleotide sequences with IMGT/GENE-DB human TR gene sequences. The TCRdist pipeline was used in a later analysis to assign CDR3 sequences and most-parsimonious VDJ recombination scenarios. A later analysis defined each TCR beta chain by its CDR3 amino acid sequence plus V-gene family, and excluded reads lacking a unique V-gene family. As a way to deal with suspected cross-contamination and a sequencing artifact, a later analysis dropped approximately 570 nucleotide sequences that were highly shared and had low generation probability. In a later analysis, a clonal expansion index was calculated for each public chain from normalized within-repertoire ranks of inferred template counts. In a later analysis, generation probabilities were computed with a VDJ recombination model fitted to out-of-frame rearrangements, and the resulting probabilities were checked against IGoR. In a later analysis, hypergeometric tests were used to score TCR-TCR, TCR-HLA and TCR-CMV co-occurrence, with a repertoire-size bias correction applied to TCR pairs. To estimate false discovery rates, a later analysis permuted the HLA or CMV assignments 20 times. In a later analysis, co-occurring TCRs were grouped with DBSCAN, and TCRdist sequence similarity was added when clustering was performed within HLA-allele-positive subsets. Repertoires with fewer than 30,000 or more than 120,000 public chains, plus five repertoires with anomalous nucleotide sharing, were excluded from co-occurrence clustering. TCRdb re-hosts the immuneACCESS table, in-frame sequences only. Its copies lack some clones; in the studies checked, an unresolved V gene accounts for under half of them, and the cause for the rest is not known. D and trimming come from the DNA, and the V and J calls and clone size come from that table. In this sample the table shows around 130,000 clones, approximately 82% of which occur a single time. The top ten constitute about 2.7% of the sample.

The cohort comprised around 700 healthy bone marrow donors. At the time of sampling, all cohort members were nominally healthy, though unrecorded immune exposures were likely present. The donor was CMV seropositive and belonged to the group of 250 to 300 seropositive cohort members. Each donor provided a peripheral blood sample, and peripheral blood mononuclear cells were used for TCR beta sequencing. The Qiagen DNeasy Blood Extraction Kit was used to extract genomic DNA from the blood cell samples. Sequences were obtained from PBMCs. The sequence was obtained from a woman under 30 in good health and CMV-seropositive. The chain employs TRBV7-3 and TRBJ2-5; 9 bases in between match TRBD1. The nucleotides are TGTGCCAGCAGCCCCTACGGGACAGGGCTGCAAGAGACCCAGTACTTC. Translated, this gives CASSPYGTGLQETQYF. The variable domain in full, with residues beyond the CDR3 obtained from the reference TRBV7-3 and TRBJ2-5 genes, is GAGVSQTPSNKVTEKGKYVELRCDPISGHTALYWYRQSLGQGPEFLIYFQGTGAADDSGLPNDRFFAVRPEGSVSTLKIQRTERGDSAVYLCASSPYGTGLQETQYFGPGTRLLVL.